The sequence of this TCR beta chain was determined in a study of spatial heterogeneity in lung cancer. Looking at the study overall: Detection consistently yielded more beta chains than alpha chains.

Germline loops: CDR1 LGHNA, CDR2 YNFKEQ. The CDR3 spans 13 residues. Described time point: sample taken at primary tumor resection. This clonotype was counted at least ten times. The junction and the germline gene differ at one end; a read error may be behind it. TCRdb fed the 5' RACE reads into MiXCR, producing one record per CDR3 protein. The data contain tens of thousands of distinct CDR3 sequences, less than 15% of them singletons. The specimen comprised PBMCs, sampled at surgery. This TCR was recovered from a male donor with early-stage non-small cell lung cancer. V and J are TRBV4-2 and TRBJ2-1; 10 bases agree with TRBD2. The CDR3, as DNA: TGTGCCAGCAGCGACCGGACTAGCGGCTTCTGCCTCTTC. Its protein product is CASSDRTSGFCLF.